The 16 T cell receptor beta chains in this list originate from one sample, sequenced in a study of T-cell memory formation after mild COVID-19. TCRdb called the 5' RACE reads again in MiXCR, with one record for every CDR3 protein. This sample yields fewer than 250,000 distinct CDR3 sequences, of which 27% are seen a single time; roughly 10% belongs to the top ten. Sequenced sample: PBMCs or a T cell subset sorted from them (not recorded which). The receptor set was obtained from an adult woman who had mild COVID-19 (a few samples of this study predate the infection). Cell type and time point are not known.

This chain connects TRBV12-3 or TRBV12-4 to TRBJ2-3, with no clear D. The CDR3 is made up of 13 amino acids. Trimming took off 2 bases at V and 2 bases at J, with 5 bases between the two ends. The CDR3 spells CASSLKVTDTQYF. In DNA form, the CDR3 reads TGTGCCAGCAGTTTAAAAGTCACAGATACGCAGTATTTT.

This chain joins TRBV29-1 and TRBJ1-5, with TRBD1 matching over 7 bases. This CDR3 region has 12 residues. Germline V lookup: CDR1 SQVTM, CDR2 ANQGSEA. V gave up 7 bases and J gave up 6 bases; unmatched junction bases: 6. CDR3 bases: TGCAGCGCGACAGGGACGGGTCAGCCCCAGCATTTT. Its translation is CSATGTGQPQHF.

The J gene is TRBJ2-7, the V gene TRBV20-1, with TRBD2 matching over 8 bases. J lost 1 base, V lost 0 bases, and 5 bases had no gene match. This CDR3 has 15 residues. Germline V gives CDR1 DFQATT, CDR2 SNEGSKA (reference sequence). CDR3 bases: TGCAGTGCTAGAGACTTAGCGGGGATGTCCTACGAGCAGTACTTC. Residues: CSARDLAGMSYEQYF.

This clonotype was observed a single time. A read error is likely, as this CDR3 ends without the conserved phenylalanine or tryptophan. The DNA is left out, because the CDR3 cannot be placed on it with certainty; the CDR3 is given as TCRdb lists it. CDR3 protein: CASSPSPLTGFL. The chain uses TRBV7-9 and TRBJ1-1. The CDR3 spans 12 residues, counting both ends. Germline CDR1 reads SEHNR; CDR2 reads FQNEAQ (reference sequence).

In DNA, the CDR3 is TGTGCCAGCAGCCGGACAACCTACGAGCAGTACTTC. This gives the protein CASSRTTYEQYF. The chain is built from TRBV7-9 and TRBJ2-7; TRBD1 might be the D (5 bases). There are 12 residues in the CDR3. The germline V gene encodes CDR1 SEHNR and CDR2 FQNEAQ (reference sequence). V was cut by 5 bases and J by 2 bases, with 7 bases left in between.

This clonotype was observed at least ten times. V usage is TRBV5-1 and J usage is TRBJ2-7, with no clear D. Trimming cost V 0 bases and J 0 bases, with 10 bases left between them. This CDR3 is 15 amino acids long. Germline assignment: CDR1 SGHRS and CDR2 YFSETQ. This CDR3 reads CASSLAASHSYEQYF. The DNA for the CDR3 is TGCGCCAGCAGCTTGGCCGCCTCCCACTCCTACGAGCAGTACTTC.

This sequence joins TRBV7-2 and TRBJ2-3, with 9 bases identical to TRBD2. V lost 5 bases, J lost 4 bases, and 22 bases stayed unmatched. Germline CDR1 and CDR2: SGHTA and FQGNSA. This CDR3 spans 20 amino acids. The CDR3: CASSPHIPGLALSRPDTQYF. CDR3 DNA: TGTGCCAGCAGCCCGCACATTCCGGGACTAGCCCTCTCGCGCCCAGATACGCAGTATTTT. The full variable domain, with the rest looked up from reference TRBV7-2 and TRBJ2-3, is GAGVSQSPSNKVTEKGKDVELRCDPISGHTALYWYRQSLGQGLEFLIYFQGNSAPDKSGLPSDRFSAERTGGSVSTLTIQRTQQEDSAVYLCASSPHIPGLALSRPDTQYFGPGTRLTVL.

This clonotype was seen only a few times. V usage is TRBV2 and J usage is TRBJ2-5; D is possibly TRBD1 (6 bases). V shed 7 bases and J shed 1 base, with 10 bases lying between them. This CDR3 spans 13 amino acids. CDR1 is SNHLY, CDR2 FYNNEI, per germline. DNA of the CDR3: TGTGCCAGCAAAAGGACAGTCCAAGAGACCCAGTACTTC. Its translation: CASKRTVQETQYF.

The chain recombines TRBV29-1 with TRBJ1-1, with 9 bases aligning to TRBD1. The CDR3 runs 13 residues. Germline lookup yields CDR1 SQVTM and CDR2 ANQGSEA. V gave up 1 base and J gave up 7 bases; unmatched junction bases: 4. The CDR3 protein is CSVEGTGEVEAFF. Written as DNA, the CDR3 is TGCAGCGTTGAAGGGACAGGGGAGGTTGAAGCTTTCTTT.

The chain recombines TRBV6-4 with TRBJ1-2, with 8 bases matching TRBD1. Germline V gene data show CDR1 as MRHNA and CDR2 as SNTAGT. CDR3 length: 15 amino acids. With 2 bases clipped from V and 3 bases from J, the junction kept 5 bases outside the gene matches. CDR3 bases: TGTGCCAGCAGTGACACCAAACAGGGGGACTATGGCTACACCTTC. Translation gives CASSDTKQGDYGYTF.

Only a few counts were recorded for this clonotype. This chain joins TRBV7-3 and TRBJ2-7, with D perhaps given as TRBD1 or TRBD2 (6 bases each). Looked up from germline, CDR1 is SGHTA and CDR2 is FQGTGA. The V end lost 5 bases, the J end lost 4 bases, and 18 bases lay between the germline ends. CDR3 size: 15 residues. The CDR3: CASSPNGGSGYEQYF. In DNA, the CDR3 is TGTGCCAGCAGCCCGAACGGGGGCAGCGGGTACGAGCAGTACTTC.

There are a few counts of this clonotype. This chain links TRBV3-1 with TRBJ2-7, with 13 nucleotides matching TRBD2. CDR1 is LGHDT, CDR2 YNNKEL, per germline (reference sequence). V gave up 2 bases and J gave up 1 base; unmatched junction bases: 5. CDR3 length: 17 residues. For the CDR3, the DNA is TGTGCCAGCAGCCAAACTAGCGGGAGGGGAGATTCCTACGAGCAGTACTTC. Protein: CASSQTSGRGDSYEQYF.

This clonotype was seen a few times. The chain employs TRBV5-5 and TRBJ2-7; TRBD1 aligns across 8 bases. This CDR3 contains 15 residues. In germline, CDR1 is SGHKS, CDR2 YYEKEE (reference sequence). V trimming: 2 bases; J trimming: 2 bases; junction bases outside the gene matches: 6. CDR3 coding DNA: TGTGCCAGCAGCTTTGGACAGGGCAGCACCTACGAGCAGTACTTC. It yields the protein CASSFGQGSTYEQYF.

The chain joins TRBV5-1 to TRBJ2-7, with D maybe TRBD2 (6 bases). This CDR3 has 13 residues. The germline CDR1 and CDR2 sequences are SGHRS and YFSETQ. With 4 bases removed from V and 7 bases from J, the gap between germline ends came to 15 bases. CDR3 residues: CASSHGTLGEQYF. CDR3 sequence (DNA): TGCGCCAGCAGCCACGGGACTTTGGGGGAGCAGTACTTC.

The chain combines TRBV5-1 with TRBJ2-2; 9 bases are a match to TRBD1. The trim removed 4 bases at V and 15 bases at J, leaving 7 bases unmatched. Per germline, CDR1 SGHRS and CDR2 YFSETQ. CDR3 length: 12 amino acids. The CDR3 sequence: CASSRGQGSMFF. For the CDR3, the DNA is TGCGCCAGCAGCCGGGGACAGGGTTCGATGTTTTTT.

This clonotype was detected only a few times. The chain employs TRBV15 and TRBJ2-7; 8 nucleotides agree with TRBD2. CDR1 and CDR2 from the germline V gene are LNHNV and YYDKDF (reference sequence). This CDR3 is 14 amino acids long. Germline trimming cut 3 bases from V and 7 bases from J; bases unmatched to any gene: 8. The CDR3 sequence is CATSRGAGAREQYF. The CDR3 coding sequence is TGTGCCACCAGCAGGGGAGCGGGAGCGCGAGAGCAGTACTTC. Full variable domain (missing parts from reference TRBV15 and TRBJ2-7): DAMVIQNPRYQVTQFGKPVTLSCSQTLNHNVMYWYQQKSSQAPKLLFHYYDKDFNNEADTPDNFQSRRPNTSFCFLDIRSPGLGDTAMYLCATSRGAGAREQYFGPGTRLTVT.